Described below is a single TCR beta chain sequence and its context. The antigen remains undetermined. This may be a read error, as it is one base from a much larger clone. Uncontrolled infections, other autoimmune diseases, pregnancy or lactation led to exclusion of patients. Clinicians diagnosed patients from clinical symptoms, serum thyroxine and TRAb, thyroid ultrasound and orbital computed tomography. There were TCR beta CDR3 regions amplified from RNA transcripts. Carried out on the TCR CDR3, a first-round RT-PCR used the HTBI primer set. TCRdb ran MiXCR on the multiplex PCR reads and lists one entry per CDR3 protein. The data hold around 290,000 distinct CDR3 sequences, with approximately 15% observed a single time. The entry originates in a study of T cells in Graves' hyperthyroidism and ophthalmopathy. Study overall: Initial diagnosis, before any treatment, was when peripheral blood was collected. General study points: Ophthalmopathy, which appeared later, was predicted by the model a median about 6 months before onset.

The CDR3 contains 17 residues. The germline CDR1 and CDR2 sequences are SEHNR and FQNEAQ (reference sequence). The chain couples TRBV7-9 to TRBJ2-3, with 13 bases aligning to TRBD2. The clonotype was recovered from a woman aged 55-75 years with Graves' ophthalmopathy. Sequences were obtained from blood. Here the CDR3 reads CATYRLAGGSSTDTQCF. The CDR3 DNA is TGTGCCACCTACAGACTAGCGGGGGGATCTAGCACAGATACGCAGTGTTTT.